The 10 T cell receptor delta chains listed next were all sequenced from one sample in a study of gamma-delta T cells after stem cell transplantation. TCRdb used CATT to re-call clones from the RT-PCR reads. The table records about 1,400 delta-chain clones, approximately 7% of them present only once. Sequences were obtained from gamma-delta T cells. These receptors came from a human donor. It is not recorded whose cells these are; they may come from a transplant donor.

As for this clone: This likely came from a read error, as a far larger clone is one base away. The chain combines TRDV2 with TRDJ1; TRDD3 aligns across 13 bases. The CDR3 spans 24 residues. Germline V gene lookup returns CDR1 GEAIGNYY and CDR2 EKD. Germline trimming cut 0 bases from V and 0 bases from J; bases unmatched to any gene: 24. CDR3 sequence reads: CACDTAAPGYNWGIRRGDTDKLIF. CDR3 in DNA: TGTGCCTGTGACACCGCGGCGCCGGGGTATAACTGGGGGATACGCAGGGGGGACACCGATAAACTCATCTTT.

There are a few counts of this clone. TCRdb assigns this DNA the protein of a much larger clone, which departs from its translation at residue 12; this likely reflects a read error, and the protein shown comes from translating the DNA. The chain has TRDV2 and TRDJ1; 12 bases line up with TRDD3. J lost 0 bases, V lost 0 bases, and 13 bases had no gene match. Germline CDR1 reads GEAIGNYY; CDR2 reads EKD. The CDR3 loop spans 20 amino acids. The CDR3 spells CACDTALLGDTGGYTDKLIF. CDR3 bases: TGTGCCTGTGACACCGCCCTACTGGGGGATACAGGGGGTTACACCGATAAACTCATCTTT.

Regarding this clone: TCRdb's entry gives the protein of a much larger clone, which mismatches this DNA's translation at residue 8, likely from a read error; the protein reported here is translated from the DNA. This rearrangement joins TRDV2 to TRDJ1, with unresolved D. V was clipped by 0 bases and J by 0 bases, with 10 bases between them. The CDR3 spans 15 residues. CDR1 is GEAIGNYY, CDR2 EKD, per germline. The DNA of the CDR3 is TGTGCCTGTGACACCCTCGTATCTAACACCGATAAACTCATCTTT. Translating it yields CACDTLVSNTDKLIF.

By frequency in the sample, this clone is medium-sized. It may be a read error: a sequence one base away is much more abundant. The identical CDR3 is also encoded by other nucleotide sequences in the sample. In DNA, the CDR3 is TGTGCCTGTGACACCGTGAGCCGAAGGACTTACACCGATAAACTCATCTTC. This sequence encodes CACDTVSRRTYTDKLIF. The rearrangement links TRDV2 to TRDJ1, with D hard to call. Looked up from germline, CDR1 is GEAIGNYY and CDR2 is EKD. The CDR3 totals 17 residues.

Notes on this clone: This DNA translates differently at residue 6 from the TCRdb protein, which is that of a much larger clone; a read error is likely, and the protein shown is the DNA's own translation. The chain carries TRDV2 and TRDJ3; TRDD3 aligns across 12 bases. The CDR3 loop spans 21 amino acids. Trimming at V came to 1 base and at J to 0 bases, leaving 9 bases not matched to a gene. CDR1 is GEAIGNYY, CDR2 EKD, per germline. The CDR3 DNA reads TGTGCCTGTGACACTACCAGTACTGGGGGATACAGCTCCTGGGACACCCGACAGATGTTTTTC. Translated, it gives CACDTTSTGGYSSWDTRQMFF.

This clone is labeled large. The chain carries TRDV2 and TRDJ1, with 9 bases that match TRDD3. The germline CDR1 and CDR2 sequences are GEAIGNYY and EKD. This CDR3 is 20 amino acids long. The V and J ends lost 0 bases and 1 base, in that order; junction bases with no gene match: 17. CDR3 sequence reads: CACDTVTSTGGPKGTDKLIF. CDR3 DNA sequence: TGTGCCTGTGACACCGTGACAAGTACTGGGGGACCGAAGGGCACCGATAAACTCATCTTT.

This clone was observed a handful of times. The protein TCRdb gives is from a much larger clone and does not agree with this DNA's translation at residue 14, likely a read error; the protein shown here comes from the DNA. The chain has TRDV2 and TRDJ1, with 8 bases that match TRDD3. The CDR3 contains 20 residues. CDR1 and CDR2 from the germline V gene are GEAIGNYY and EKD. V was pared by 3 bases and J by 1 base, with 21 bases of the junction left unmatched. CDR3 nucleotide sequence: TGTGCCTGTGACCCTCTTCCGGTCGTACTGGGGGTCACGTGCACCGATAAACTCATCTTT. Its translation: CACDPLPVVLGVTCTDKLIF.

This clone is classed as large. The same CDR3 also results from other DNA sequences found in this sample. The chain uses TRDV1 and TRDJ1; D unresolved. Trimming left V 1 base short and J 0 bases short, with 9 bases between. Germline V lookup: CDR1 TSWWSYY, CDR2 QGS. The CDR3 extends over 15 amino acids. The CDR3 region is CALGEPILDTDKLIF. The DNA of the CDR3 is TGTGCTCTTGGGGAACCCATCCTGGACACCGATAAACTCATCTTT.

With regard to this clone: Given a far larger clone just one base away, this is likely a sequencing read error. This sequence joins TRDV2 and TRDJ1; perhaps TRDD3 as D (5 bases). Per the germline V gene, CDR1 is GEAIGNYY and CDR2 is EKD. CDR3 length equals 17 residues. CDR3 in amino acids: CACGTVGGTGHTDKLIF. In DNA, the CDR3 is TGTGCCTGTGGCACCGTGGGCGGTACTGGACACACCGATAAACTCATCTTT.

This clone was picked up a small number of times. Translating this DNA gives a protein that differs at residue 4 from the TCRdb one, which belongs to a much larger clone; a read error is likely, and the protein shown is this translation. This chain joins TRDV2 and TRDJ1, with D possibly being TRDD1 (5 bases). Germline assignment: CDR1 GEAIGNYY and CDR2 EKD. This CDR3 is 15 amino acids long. V lost 5 bases, J lost 4 bases, and 19 bases lay in between. The DNA for the CDR3 is TGTGCCTGTGGCTCAATAGACCCGAAAGGCGATAAACTCATCTTT. This encodes CACGSIDPKGDKLIF.